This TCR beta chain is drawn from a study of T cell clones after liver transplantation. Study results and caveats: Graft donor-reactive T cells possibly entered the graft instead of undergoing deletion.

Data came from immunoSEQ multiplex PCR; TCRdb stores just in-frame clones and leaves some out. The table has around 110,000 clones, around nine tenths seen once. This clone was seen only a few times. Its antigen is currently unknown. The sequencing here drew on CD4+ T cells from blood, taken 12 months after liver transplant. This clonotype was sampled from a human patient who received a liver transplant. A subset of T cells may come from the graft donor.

The CDR3 DNA is TGTGCCAGCAGTTTAGGAGTCAGGGTAAGGGGCACTGAAGCTTTCTTT. Translated: CASSLGVRVRGTEAFF. The J gene is TRBJ1-1, the V gene TRBV27; D perhaps matches TRBD1 (5 bases). The V gene lost 2 bases and the J gene lost 4 bases, with 17 bases spanning the gap. The CDR3 covers 16 residues. CDR1 and CDR2 from the germline V gene are MNHEY and SMNVEV (reference sequence).